This T cell receptor beta chain emerged from a study of cytomegalovirus exposure and HLA in healthy donors (dated by TCRdb to about 2017). General notes on the study: An earlier analysis of more than 550 of the donors reported approximately 300 Gb of sequence data and 117 million unique TCR beta sequences obtained from some 200 million T cells. Around 320 gigabases of sequencing data and approximately 93 million unique TCR sequences were included in an early release covering 500 to 750 HLA-typed donors. Among the roughly 410 genotyped donors, around 79% belonged to the genetic ancestry cluster associated with self-reported Caucasian donors. The study aimed to test whether cataloging public T cell receptors could reveal signatures of past pathogen exposure. The study used immunosequencing to profile the T cell repertoires of several hundred subjects and linked those repertoires to cytomegalovirus serostatus. Besides the first cohort of around 670 subjects, a separate validation cohort made up of over 95 different subjects was used. The study combined high-throughput TCR immunosequencing, statistical association of individual TCRs with disease status, and machine learning to predict cytomegalovirus infection status. A later analysis re-examined previously published TCR beta repertoires from just over 650 donors and added high-resolution HLA genotyping to investigate patterns of TCR occurrence. The later analysis used no new phenotypic data to find candidate immune exposures, relying instead on TCR beta sequences and their occurrence across donors. In an earlier analysis of 500 to 650 of the donors, high-throughput TCR beta sequencing was used to judge whether each TCR beta V gene segment behaved as functional or pseudogenic. Donor age, sex, ethnicity and CMV serostatus were collected together with the repertoire data. A later genetic analysis used genome-wide SNP genotypes for about three fifths of the roughly 700 donors, treating that subset as a discovery cohort. Every repertoire in the discovery cohort had been generated on one and the same sequencing platform. Both class I and class II loci were covered by HLA typing, at four-digit resolution. The number of donors typed differed by locus, with 629-630 for A, B, C, DRB1 and DQB1, around 560 for DQA1, 600 to 610 for DPA1, and around 430 for DPB1. Several DR-DQ haplotypes were handled as single units for association and clustering, since linkage in the cohort was strong. Among around 400 genotyped donors of the cohort, an average of roughly 230,000 unique TCR beta nucleotide sequences was sequenced per donor, of which roughly 17% were non-productive. Broader findings and caveats from the paper: In a later analysis, the rate of TCR association differed among HLA loci, with DRB1 alleles having the most associated TCRs and HLA-C alleles having the fewest. The classifier was reported to diagnose cytomegalovirus status with high specificity and sensitivity in both the original and validation cohorts. Several of the top co-occurrence clusters appeared to be linked to parvovirus B19, influenza, CMV and Epstein-Barr virus, according to a later analysis. The sequencing pipeline was judged likely to have produced a cluster of highly shared sequence variants as a technical artifact. A total of 150 or so TCR beta chains were listed by the study as associated with cytomegalovirus. According to a later analysis, most CMV-associated TCR beta chains appeared to be HLA-restricted, and the HLA associations seemed to be driven largely by CMV exposure. Because counts were too low, about 17 rarely observed V segments, including chromosome 9 orphons, were excluded from the earlier analysis of 587 of the donors. This cohort had only TCR beta chains sequenced, and the lack of alpha or paired-chain data limited which features could be detected. Sequencing depth was assumed to be roughly uniform across donors in the presence/absence analyses, though that assumption may not hold. The authors suggested that the approach could potentially be generalized to other disease states and immunological phenotypes. Assigning TCR associations to individual alleles was difficult when HLA alleles, especially DR and DQ, strongly co-occurred. Because some donors lacked HLA typing at each locus, the association tests relied only on the typed subset. In a later analysis, over 15,000 TCR beta sequences were associated with specific HLA alleles at a false discovery rate of 0.05. A further reported finding was that TCR beta sequences accurately predicted the HLA-A and HLA-B alleles for most subjects in the first cohort. Correlated functional status among segregating V segments might be attributable to linkage disequilibrium, but an unknown experimental factor could not be ruled out. In an earlier analysis of around 600 of the donors, most TCR beta V segments were observed in productive rearrangements about 87% or about 30% of the time, broadly matching IMGT annotations. In a later analysis, HLA-associated TCR beta chains were found to be more clonally expanded and to have lower generation probabilities than equally common non-associated chains. In a later genetic analysis, a missense DCLRE1C variant was associated with V-gene and J-gene trimming of TCR beta chains, and the association was replicated in an independent cohort. In vitro tests confirmed that three of the cytomegalovirus-associated TCR beta chains recognize cytomegalovirus antigens. A later genetic analysis reported fewer N-insertions in productive TCRs among donors in an Asian-associated ancestry cluster than the approximately 700-donor mean. The 87-base-pair reads could not distinguish some IMGT-functional V segments, including TRBV6-2 and TRBV6-3, so those segments were excluded. For the cohort, immune exposure information was limited to CMV serostatus. While some public TCRs were present in many individuals, most TCR sequences turned up only very rarely across donors.

About this clone itself: Its antigen is not yet known.

In total, roughly 670 healthy bone marrow donors made up the cohort. At the time of sampling, all cohort members were nominally healthy, though unrecorded immune exposures were likely present. The donor tested CMV seronegative, placing the donor among the 352 seronegative members of the cohort. Each donor provided a peripheral blood sample, and peripheral blood mononuclear cells were used for TCR beta sequencing. Genomic DNA was extracted from the blood cell samples with the Qiagen DNeasy Blood Extraction Kit. Per the germline V gene, SGHNT is the CDR1 and YENEEA is the CDR2. V gives up 5 bases and J gives up 4 bases, and the segment between their germline ends measures 11 bases. Its CDR3 holds 13 amino acids, cysteine through phenylalanine. Only CDR3 DNA remains: 39 bases, in frame from the first base. Library preparation was by the immunoSEQ multiplex PCR assay. For the multiplex PCR, a mixture combining 60 forward primers for TCR Vbeta segments and 13 reverse primers for TCR Jbeta segments was used. A multiplex PCR assay on genomic DNA amplified the CDR3 region of rearranged TCR beta genes. On the Illumina HiSeq System, the amplified TCR beta libraries were sequenced as 87-base-pair reads. In the authors' own workflow: A later analysis counted approximately 84 million unique TCR beta chains across the 700 or so repertoires, and around 9.9 million of these chains were shared by at least two donors. A nearest-neighbor algorithm error-corrected the raw reads and collapsed the reads into unique sequences, merging closely related sequences to remove PCR and sequencing errors. Alignment of CDR3 sequences to IMGT reference sequences was used to assign V, D and J gene segments. For a sequence to be retained, a match of at least six nucleotides to both a V gene segment and a J gene segment was required. A rearrangement was called productive if the CDR3 had no stop codons and remained in frame with V and J, and every other rearrangement was called non-productive. CDR3 was defined according to IMGT convention as the region running from the second conserved V-encoded cysteine to the conserved J-encoded phenylalanine. In an earlier analysis of more than 550 of the donors, sequences lacking an unambiguous match to a single V gene segment were excluded. An earlier analysis of some 500 of the donors classified V segments as functional when productive rearrangements were above 56.7% and as segregating when the standard deviation between donors was above 5%. A statistical classification framework was built to diagnose cytomegalovirus status from the catalog of TCR beta chain sequences. In a later analysis, TCR nucleotide sequences were compared against IMGT/GENE-DB human TR gene sequences so that V and J genes could be assigned. In a later analysis, CDR3 sequences and most-parsimonious VDJ recombination scenarios were assigned using the TCRdist pipeline. In a later analysis, every TCR beta chain was defined by the combination of its CDR3 amino acid sequence and its V-gene family, and reads without a unique V-gene family were dropped. A later analysis removed roughly 590 highly shared, low-generation-probability nucleotide sequences to deal with suspected cross-contamination and a sequencing artifact. A later analysis calculated a clonal expansion index for each public chain from normalized within-repertoire ranks of inferred template counts. In a later analysis, generation probabilities were computed with a VDJ recombination model fitted to out-of-frame rearrangements, and the resulting probabilities were checked against IGoR. In a later analysis, hypergeometric tests were used to score TCR-TCR, TCR-HLA and TCR-CMV co-occurrence, with a repertoire-size bias correction applied to TCR pairs. To estimate false discovery rates, a later analysis permuted the HLA or CMV assignments 20 times. In a later analysis, co-occurring TCRs were grouped using DBSCAN, with TCRdist sequence similarity added in when clustering inside HLA-allele-positive subsets. Co-occurrence clustering excluded repertoires with fewer than 30,000 or more than 120,000 public chains, plus five with anomalous nucleotide sharing. TCRdb's version of the immuneACCESS table is confined to in-frame rearrangements and falls short of the full clone set. An unresolved V gene accounts for under half of the shortfall where checked; the remainder is of unknown origin. V, J and clone size were drawn from that table, and D and trimming were deduced from the DNA. The table held for this sample gives more than 40,000 clones. The ten largest clones take up about 2.5% of the sample.

The rearrangement combines TRBV11-3 with TRBJ2-5; TRBD2 might be the D gene, on 5 matching bases. The sequenced material came from PBMCs. The TCR sequence derives from a female donor in good health and CMV-seronegative. The CDR3 has the sequence CASSRTRAETQYF. Read as DNA, the sequence is TGTGCCAGCAGCCGAACGCGGGCAGAGACCCAGTACTTC. Beyond the CDR3, the reference TRBV11-3 and TRBJ2-5 genes provide the residues; the full variable domain reads: EAGVVQSPRYKIIEKKQPVAFWCNPISGHNTLYWYLQNLGQGPELLIRYENEEAVDDSQLPKDRFSAERLKGVDSTLKIQPAELGDSAVYLCASSRTRAETQYFGPGTRLLVL.